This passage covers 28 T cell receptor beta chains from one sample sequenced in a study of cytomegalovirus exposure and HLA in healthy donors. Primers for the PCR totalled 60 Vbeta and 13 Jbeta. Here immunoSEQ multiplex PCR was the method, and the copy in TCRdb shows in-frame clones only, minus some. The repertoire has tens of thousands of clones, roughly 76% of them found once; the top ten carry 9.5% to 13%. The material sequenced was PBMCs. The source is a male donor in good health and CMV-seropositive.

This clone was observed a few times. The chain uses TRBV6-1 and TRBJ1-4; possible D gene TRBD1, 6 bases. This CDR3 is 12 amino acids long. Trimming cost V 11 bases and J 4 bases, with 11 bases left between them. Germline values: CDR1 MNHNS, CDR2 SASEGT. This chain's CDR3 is CAGQMDNEKLFF. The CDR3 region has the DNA TGTGCCGGACAGATGGATAATGAAAAACTGTTTTTT.

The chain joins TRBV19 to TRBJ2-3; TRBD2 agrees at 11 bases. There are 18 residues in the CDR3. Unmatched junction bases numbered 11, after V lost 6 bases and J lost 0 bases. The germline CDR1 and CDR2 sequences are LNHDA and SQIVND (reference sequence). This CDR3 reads CASRRLAGPRASTDTQYF. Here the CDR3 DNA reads TGTGCCAGTAGGAGACTAGCGGGACCGCGCGCTAGCACAGATACGCAGTATTTT.

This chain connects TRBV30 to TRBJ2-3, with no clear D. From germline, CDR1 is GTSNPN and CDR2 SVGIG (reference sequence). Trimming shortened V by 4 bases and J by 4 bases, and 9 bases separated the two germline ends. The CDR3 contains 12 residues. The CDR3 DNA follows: TGTGCCTGGAATATGGAGCCAGATACGCAGTATTTT. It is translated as CAWNMEPDTQYF.

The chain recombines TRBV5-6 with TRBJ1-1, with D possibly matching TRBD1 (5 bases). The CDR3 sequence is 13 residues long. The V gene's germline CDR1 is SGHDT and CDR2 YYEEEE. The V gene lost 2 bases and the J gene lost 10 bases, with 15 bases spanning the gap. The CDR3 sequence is CASSFERQPIAFF. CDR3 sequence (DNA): TGTGCCAGCAGCTTTGAGCGACAGCCGATAGCTTTCTTT.

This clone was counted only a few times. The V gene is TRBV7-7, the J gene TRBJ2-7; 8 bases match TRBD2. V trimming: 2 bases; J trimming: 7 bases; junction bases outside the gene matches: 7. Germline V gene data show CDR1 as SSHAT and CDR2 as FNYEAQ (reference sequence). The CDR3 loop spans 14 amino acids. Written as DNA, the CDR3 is TGTGCCAGCAGCTTACTCAGCGGGAGAGGGGAGCAGTACTTC. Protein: CASSLLSGRGEQYF.

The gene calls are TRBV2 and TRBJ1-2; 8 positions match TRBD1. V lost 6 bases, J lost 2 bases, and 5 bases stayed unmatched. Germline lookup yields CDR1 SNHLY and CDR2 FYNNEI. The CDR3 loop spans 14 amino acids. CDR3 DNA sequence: TGTGCCAGCAGGGTGACAGGGGAAAACTATGGCTACACCTTC. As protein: CASRVTGENYGYTF.

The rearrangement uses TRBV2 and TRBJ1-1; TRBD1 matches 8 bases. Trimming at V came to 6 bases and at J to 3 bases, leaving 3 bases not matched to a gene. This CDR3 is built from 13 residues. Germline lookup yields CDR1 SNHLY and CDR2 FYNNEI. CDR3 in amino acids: CASRSDRDTEAFF. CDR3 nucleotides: TGTGCCAGCAGATCGGACAGGGACACTGAAGCTTTCTTT. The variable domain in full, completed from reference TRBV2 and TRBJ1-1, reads EPEVTQTPSHQVTQMGQEVILRCVPISNHLYFYWYRQILGQKVEFLVSFYNNEISEKSEIFDDQFSVERPDGSNFTLKIRSTKLEDSAMYFCASRSDRDTEAFFGQGTRLTVV.

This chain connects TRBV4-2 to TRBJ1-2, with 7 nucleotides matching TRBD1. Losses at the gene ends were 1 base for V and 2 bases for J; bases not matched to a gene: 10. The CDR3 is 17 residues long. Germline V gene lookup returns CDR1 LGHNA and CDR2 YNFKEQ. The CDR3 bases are TGTGCCAGCAGCCAAGTTGTGGGGACAGCACTAAACTATGGCTACACCTTC. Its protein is CASSQVVGTALNYGYTF.

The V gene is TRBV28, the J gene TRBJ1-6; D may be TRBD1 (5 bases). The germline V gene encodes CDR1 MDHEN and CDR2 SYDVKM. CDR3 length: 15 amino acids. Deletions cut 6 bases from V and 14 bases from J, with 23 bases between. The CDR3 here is CASRARGGAGRSLHF. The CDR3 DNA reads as TGTGCCAGCAGGGCAAGGGGAGGGGCGGGAAGGTCCCTCCACTTT.

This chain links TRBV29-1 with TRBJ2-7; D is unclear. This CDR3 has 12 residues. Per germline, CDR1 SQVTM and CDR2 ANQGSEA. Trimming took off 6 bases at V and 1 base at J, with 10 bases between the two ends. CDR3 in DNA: TGCAGCGTCCGTCCCGGGTCCTACGAGCAGTACTTC. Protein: CSVRPGSYEQYF.

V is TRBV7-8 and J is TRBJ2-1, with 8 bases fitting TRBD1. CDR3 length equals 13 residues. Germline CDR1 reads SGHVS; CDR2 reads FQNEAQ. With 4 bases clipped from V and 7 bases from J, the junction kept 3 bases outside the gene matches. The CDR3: CASSSDRANEQFF. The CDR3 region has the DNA TGTGCCAGCAGCTCGGACAGGGCGAATGAGCAGTTCTTC.

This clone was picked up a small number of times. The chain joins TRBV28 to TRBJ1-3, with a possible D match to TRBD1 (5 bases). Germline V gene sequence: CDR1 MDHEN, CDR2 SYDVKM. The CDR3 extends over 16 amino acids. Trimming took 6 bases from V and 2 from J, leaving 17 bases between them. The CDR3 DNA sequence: TGTGCCAGCAGCCCACATGGGCAGGGCACTGGAAACACCATATATTTT. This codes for CASSPHGQGTGNTIYF.

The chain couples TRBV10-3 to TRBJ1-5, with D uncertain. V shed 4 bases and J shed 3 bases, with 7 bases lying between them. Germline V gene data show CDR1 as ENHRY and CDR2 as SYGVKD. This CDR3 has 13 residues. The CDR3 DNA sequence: TGTGCCATCAGTGTACAGCCCAATCAGCCCCAGCATTTT. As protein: CAISVQPNQPQHF.

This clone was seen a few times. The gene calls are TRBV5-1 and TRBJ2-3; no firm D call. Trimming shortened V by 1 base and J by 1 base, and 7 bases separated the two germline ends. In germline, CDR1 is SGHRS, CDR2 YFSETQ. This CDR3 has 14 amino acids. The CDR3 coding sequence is TGCGCCAGCAGCTTGCCCCTCGGCACAGATACGCAGTATTTT. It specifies CASSLPLGTDTQYF.

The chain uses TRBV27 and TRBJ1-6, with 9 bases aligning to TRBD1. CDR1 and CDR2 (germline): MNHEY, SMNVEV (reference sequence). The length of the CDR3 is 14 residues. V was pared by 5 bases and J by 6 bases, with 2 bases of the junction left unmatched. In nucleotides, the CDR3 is TGTGCCAGCAGTGGACAGGGGTTTAATTCACCCCTCCACTTT. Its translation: CASSGQGFNSPLHF.

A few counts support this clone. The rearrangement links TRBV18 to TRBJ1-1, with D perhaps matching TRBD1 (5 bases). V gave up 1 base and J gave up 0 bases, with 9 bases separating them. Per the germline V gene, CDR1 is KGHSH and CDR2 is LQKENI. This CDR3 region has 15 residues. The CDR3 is CASSPRGDMNTEAFF. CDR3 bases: TGTGCCAGCTCACCACGGGGCGATATGAACACTGAAGCTTTCTTT.

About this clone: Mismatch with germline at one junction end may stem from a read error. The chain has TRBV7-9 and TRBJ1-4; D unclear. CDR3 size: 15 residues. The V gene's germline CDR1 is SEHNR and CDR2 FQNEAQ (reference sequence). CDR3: CSSSFRLGGNEKLFF. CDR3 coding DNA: TGTTCCAGCAGCTTTCGCCTGGGAGGCAATGAAAAACTGTTTTTT.

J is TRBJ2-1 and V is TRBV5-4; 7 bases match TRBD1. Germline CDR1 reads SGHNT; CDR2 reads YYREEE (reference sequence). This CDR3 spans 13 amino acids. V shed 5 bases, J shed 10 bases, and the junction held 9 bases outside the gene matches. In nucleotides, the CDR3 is TGTGCCAGCAGGACAGACAGGGCCCGGGAGCAGTTCTTC. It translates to CASRTDRAREQFF.

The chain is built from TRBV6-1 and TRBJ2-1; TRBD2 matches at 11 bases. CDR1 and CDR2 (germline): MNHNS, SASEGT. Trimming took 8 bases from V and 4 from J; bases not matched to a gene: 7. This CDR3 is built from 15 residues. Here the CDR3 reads CASLGLAGLYNEQFF. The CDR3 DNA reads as TGTGCCAGCCTAGGACTAGCGGGTCTATACAATGAGCAGTTCTTC.

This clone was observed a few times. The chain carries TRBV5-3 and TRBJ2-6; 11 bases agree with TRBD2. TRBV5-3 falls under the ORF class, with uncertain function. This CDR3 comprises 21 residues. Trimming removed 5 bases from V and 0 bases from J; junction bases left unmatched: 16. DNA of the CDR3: TGTGCCAGAAGTTACCGAAATCACGGGACTAGCGGAGGCTCTGGGGCCAACGTCCTGACTTTC. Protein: CARSYRNHGTSGGSGANVLTF.

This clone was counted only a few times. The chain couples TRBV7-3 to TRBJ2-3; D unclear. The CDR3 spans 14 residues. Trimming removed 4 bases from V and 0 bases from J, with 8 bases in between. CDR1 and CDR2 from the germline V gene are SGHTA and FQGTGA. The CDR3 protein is CASSSSPSTDTQYF. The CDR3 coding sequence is TGTGCCAGCAGCTCCAGTCCGAGCACAGATACGCAGTATTTT.

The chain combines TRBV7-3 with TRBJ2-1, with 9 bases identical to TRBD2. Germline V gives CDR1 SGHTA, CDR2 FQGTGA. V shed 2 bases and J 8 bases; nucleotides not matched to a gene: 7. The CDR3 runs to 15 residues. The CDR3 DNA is TGTGCCAGCAGCTTACCGGGACTAGCTCTGGATGAGCAGTTCTTC. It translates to CASSLPGLALDEQFF.

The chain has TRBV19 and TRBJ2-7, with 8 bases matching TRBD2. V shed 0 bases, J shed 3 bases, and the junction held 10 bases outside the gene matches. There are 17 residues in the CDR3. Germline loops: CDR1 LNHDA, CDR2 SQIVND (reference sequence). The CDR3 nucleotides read TGTGCCAGTAGTATAGATGGGATACTAGCGGTGTACTACGAGCAGTACTTC. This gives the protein CASSIDGILAVYYEQYF.

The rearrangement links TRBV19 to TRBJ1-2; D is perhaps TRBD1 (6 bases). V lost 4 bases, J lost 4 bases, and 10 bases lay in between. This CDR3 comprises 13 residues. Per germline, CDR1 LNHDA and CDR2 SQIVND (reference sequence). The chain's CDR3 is CASSNTGLYGYTF. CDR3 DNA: TGTGCCAGTAGTAACACAGGGCTCTATGGCTACACCTTC.

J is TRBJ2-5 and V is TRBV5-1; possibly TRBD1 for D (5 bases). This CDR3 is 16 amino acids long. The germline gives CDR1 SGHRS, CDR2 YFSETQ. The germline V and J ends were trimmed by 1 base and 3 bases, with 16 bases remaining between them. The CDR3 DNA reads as TGCGCCAGCAGCTTGTGGGGCAGGTTACGGGAAGAGACCCAGTACTTC. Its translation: CASSLWGRLREETQYF.

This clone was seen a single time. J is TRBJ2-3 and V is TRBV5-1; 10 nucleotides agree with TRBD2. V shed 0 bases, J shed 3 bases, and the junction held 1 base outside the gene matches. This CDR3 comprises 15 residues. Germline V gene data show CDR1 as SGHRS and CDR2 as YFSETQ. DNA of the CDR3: TGCGCCAGCAGCTTGGGACTAGCGGGTACAGATACGCAGTATTTT. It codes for CASSLGLAGTDTQYF.

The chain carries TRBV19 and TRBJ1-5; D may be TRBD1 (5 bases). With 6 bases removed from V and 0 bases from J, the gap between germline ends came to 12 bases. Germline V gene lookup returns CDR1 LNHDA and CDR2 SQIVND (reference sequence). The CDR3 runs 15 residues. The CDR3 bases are TGTGCCAGTAGGGAGTCGGACAATAGCAATCAGCCCCAGCATTTT. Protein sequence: CASRESDNSNQPQHF.

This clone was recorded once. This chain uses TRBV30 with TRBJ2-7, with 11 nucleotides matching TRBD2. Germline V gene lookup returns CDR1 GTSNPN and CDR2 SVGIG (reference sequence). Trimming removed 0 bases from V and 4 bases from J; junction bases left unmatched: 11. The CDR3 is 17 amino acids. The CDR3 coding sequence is TGTGCCTGGAGTGTACTCACTAGCGGGAGAGAGGGGTACGAGCAGTACTTC. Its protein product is CAWSVLTSGREGYEQYF.